This T cell receptor beta chain was documented in a study of TIL therapy for anti-PD-1-resistant metastatic lung cancer. About the research overall: Half of patients were current or former smokers. Tumors carried a median about 1.5 non-synonymous mutations per megabase.

The CDR3 is made up of 17 amino acids. The germline V gene has CDR1 MNHNS and CDR2 SASEGT. The germline V and J ends were trimmed by 0 bases and 0 bases, with 12 bases remaining between them. The immunoSEQ assay was v3. TCRdb's copy holds only in-frame clones and misses some; the assay was immunoSEQ multiplex PCR. The sample consists of tens of thousands of clones, about 86% of them appearing once. As for time point: pre-treatment sample, taken before nivolumab and TIL therapy. Sequences were derived from blood, sampled at baseline. The clonotype was recovered from a person aged 30 to 80 with non-small cell lung cancer. This chain uses TRBV6-1 with TRBJ2-4, with a tentative D call TRBD2 (6 bases). CDR3 loop: CASSEAWGGIAKNIQYF. The CDR3 DNA reads as TGTGCCAGCAGTGAAGCTTGGGGAGGAATAGCCAAAAACATTCAGTACTTC.